The 5 T cell receptor beta chains listed next were all sequenced from one sample in a study of beta chain features in type 1 diabetes. The investigators reverse transcribed all of the isolated RNA, so they sequenced expressed TCRB transcripts. The repertoire was sequenced with immunoSEQ multiplex PCR; TCRdb's copy has only in-frame clones and lacks some. Of 310,000 or so clones listed, approximately 11% are singletons. The source material was naive CD4+ T cells from blood. These receptors were obtained from a young woman in good health.

This chain joins TRBV27 and TRBJ2-7, with 13 bases matching TRBD2. This CDR3 region has 15 residues. With V trimmed by 6 bases and J by 1 base, 3 bases remained unmatched. Germline V gene data show CDR1 as MNHEY and CDR2 as SMNVEV (reference sequence). The CDR3 sequence is CASRAGLAGSYEQYF. The CDR3 DNA reads TGTGCCAGCAGGGCGGGACTAGCGGGGTCCTACGAGCAGTACTTC.

This clone has only a few counts. The chain joins TRBV27 to TRBJ2-7, with D maybe TRBD2 (6 bases). Deletions cut 3 bases from V and 5 bases from J, with 14 bases between. Germline V gene sequence: CDR1 MNHEY, CDR2 SMNVEV (reference sequence). The CDR3 covers 14 residues. The DNA of the CDR3 is TGTGCCAGCAGTTTCGGGCTAGCGTTCGACGAGCAGTACTTC. Its protein is CASSFGLAFDEQYF.

In its sample, this clone was seen a few times. The CDR3 loop is CASSQAHRDTEAFF. The DNA for the CDR3 is TGCGCCAGCAGCCAAGCCCACAGGGACACTGAAGCTTTCTTT. The chain carries TRBV4-3 and TRBJ1-1; tentatively, D is TRBD1 (6 bases). V was shortened by 1 base and J by 3 bases, with 9 bases between the two germline ends. From germline, CDR1 is LGHNA and CDR2 YSLEER. CDR3 size: 14 residues.

J is TRBJ1-5 and V is TRBV5-6, with TRBD1 matching 7 bases. This CDR3 spans 13 amino acids. The germline V gene has CDR1 SGHDT and CDR2 YYEEEE. Trimming cost V 3 bases and J 6 bases; bases outside gene matches: 3. CDR3: CASSSTGLQPQHF. As DNA, the CDR3 is TGTGCCAGCAGCTCGACAGGGCTTCAGCCCCAGCATTTT.

This chain uses TRBV7-9 with TRBJ2-3; D is perhaps TRBD2 (5 bases). Trimming took off 4 bases at V and 0 bases at J, with 14 bases between the two ends. The CDR3 is 16 amino acids. Germline V gene data show CDR1 as SEHNR and CDR2 as FQNEAQ (reference sequence). CDR3 residues: CASSSIRGSSTDTQYF. The CDR3 DNA reads as TGTGCCAGCAGCTCCATCCGAGGGAGCAGCACAGATACGCAGTATTTT.